A single sample gave rise to the 10 T cell receptor beta chains below, sequenced in a study of cytomegalovirus exposure and HLA in healthy donors. PCR was performed using 60 Vbeta and 13 Jbeta primers. Method: immunoSEQ multiplex PCR; TCRdb's copy keeps in-frame clones and lacks some. The table shows around 100,000 clones, with about 77% occurring only once. Material for sequencing was PBMCs. Source of these receptors: a woman between 18 and 29 years old in good health and CMV-seropositive.

This chain connects TRBV12-5 to TRBJ2-7; possible D gene TRBD1, 6 bases. This CDR3 comprises 16 residues. CDR1 LGHNT and CDR2 FRNRAP come from the germline V gene. Trimming cost V 4 bases and J 3 bases, with 19 bases left between them. CDR3 loop: CASGCPEGGEYYEQYF. The CDR3 DNA follows: TGTGCTAGTGGTTGCCCAGAAGGGGGAGAGTACTACGAGCAGTACTTC. The variable domain in full, completed from reference TRBV12-5 and TRBJ2-7, reads DARVTQTPRHKVTEMGQEVTMRCQPILGHNTVFWYRQTMMQGLELLAYFRNRAPLDDSGMPKDRFSAEMPDATLATLKIQPSEPRDSAVYFCASGCPEGGEYYEQYFGPGTRLTVT.

There are a few counts of this clone. This chain connects TRBV7-6 to TRBJ2-5, with 9 bases that match TRBD2. From germline, CDR1 is SGHVS and CDR2 FNYEAQ. With V trimmed by 6 bases and J by 2 bases, 10 bases remained unmatched. CDR3 length: 16 amino acids. The CDR3 DNA reads TGTGCCAGCAGTTCGCCTGGCGGGAGGGCTCAAGAGACCCAGTACTTC. This translates into CASSSPGGRAQETQYF.

The V call is TRBV19, the J call TRBJ1-5, with a possible D match to TRBD1 (5 bases). In germline, CDR1 is LNHDA, CDR2 SQIVND (reference sequence). The CDR3 consists of 16 residues. Trimming removed 3 bases from V and 4 bases from J, with 16 bases in between. As DNA, the CDR3 is TGTGCCAGTAGTATTCCCCGACAGAGCACAAATCAGCCCCAGCATTTT. As protein: CASSIPRQSTNQPQHF.

This rearrangement joins TRBV30 to TRBJ1-5; 7 bases line up with TRBD1. CDR3 size: 13 residues. Germline V CDR1 and CDR2: GTSNPN, SVGIG (reference sequence). The junction had 5 bases not matched to a gene; V was cut back by 3 bases and J by 6 bases. In nucleotides, the CDR3 is TGTGCCTGGAGGGACAGGAGGGGTCAGCCCCAGCATTTT. Amino acid sequence: CAWRDRRGQPQHF.

This clone has a single count. CDR3 nucleotide sequence: TGTGCCAGCAGCGTAGTAGGGAACGGGGATTCACCCCTCCACTTT. Protein sequence: CASSVVGNGDSPLHF. V is TRBV9 and J is TRBJ1-6; D ambiguous. CDR3 length: 15 residues. Per the germline V gene, CDR1 is SGDLS and CDR2 is YYNGEE. The V gene lost 0 bases and the J gene lost 8 bases, with 12 bases spanning the gap.

J is TRBJ2-3 and V is TRBV19, with TRBD2 matching 10 bases. The CDR3 loop spans 15 amino acids. V shed 8 bases and J 2 bases; nucleotides not matched to a gene: 7. Germline V gene sequence: CDR1 LNHDA, CDR2 SQIVND (reference sequence). CDR3 in amino acids: CASSLAGANTDTQYF. The CDR3 DNA reads TGTGCCAGTTCCCTAGCGGGAGCAAACACAGATACGCAGTATTTT. Looking up the rest from reference TRBV19 and TRBJ2-3 gives the full variable domain: DGGITQSPKYLFRKEGQNVTLSCEQNLNHDAMYWYRQDPGQGLRLIYYSQIVNDFQKGDIAEGYSVSREKKESFPLTVTSAQKNPTAFYLCASSLAGANTDTQYFGPGTRLTVL.

DNA of the CDR3: TGTGCCAGCAGCTTAACGATCACTAGCGGGTTTGAGCAGTTCTTC. This codes for CASSLTITSGFEQFF. V gene TRBV7-3 combines with J gene TRBJ2-1, with TRBD2 matching 9 bases. V shed 0 bases, J shed 9 bases, and the junction held 6 bases outside the gene matches. This CDR3 region has 15 residues. Germline CDR1 is SGHTA and CDR2 is FQGTGA.

The V and J genes are TRBV9 and TRBJ1-2; D possibly corresponds to TRBD1 (5 bases). Germline CDR1 SGDLS, CDR2 YYNGEE. The CDR3 extends over 12 amino acids. V dropped 4 bases and J dropped 8 bases, with 12 bases sitting between them. This CDR3 is CASSLTAMGYTF. CDR3 in DNA: TGTGCCAGCAGCTTGACAGCCATGGGCTACACCTTC.

The V gene is TRBV7-2, the J gene TRBJ2-7, with 7 bases that match TRBD2. This CDR3 has 14 residues. The J segment lost 4 bases and the V segment lost 3 bases, leaving 6 bases of the junction unmatched. Germline loops: CDR1 SGHTA, CDR2 FQGNSA. CDR3 in amino acids: CASSLAGDPYEQYF. DNA for the CDR3: TGTGCCAGCAGCTTGGCGGGGGACCCATACGAGCAGTACTTC.

This clone showed up just a few times. V is TRBV10-1 and J is TRBJ2-3; D gene uncertain. The CDR3 is made up of 13 amino acids. Germline V gives CDR1 WNHNN, CDR2 SYGVQD (reference sequence). The V gene lost 3 bases and the J gene lost 1 base, with 5 bases spanning the gap. CDR3 in DNA: TGCGCCAGCAGTGACCAGGGCACAGATACGCAGTATTTT. Residues: CASSDQGTDTQYF.